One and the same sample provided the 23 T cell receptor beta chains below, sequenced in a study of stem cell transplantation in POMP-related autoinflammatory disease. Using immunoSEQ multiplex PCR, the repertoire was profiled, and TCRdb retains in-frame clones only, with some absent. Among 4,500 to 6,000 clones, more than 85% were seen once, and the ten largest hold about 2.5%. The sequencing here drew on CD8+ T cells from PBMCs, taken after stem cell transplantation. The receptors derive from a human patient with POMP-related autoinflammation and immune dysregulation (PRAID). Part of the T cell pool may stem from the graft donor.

The CDR3 DNA reads as TGCGCCAGCAGCCAAGGAAACAGCCCTAACTATGGCTACACCTTC. The encoded protein is CASSQGNSPNYGYTF. The V gene is TRBV4-1, the J gene TRBJ1-2; no reliable D call. The V gene lost 1 base and the J gene lost 0 bases, with 9 bases spanning the gap. The V gene's germline CDR1 is MGHRA and CDR2 YSYEKL. CDR3 length: 15 residues.

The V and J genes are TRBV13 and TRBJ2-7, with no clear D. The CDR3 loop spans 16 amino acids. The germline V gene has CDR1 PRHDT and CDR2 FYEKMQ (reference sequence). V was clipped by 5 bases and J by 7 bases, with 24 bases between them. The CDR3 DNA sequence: TGTGCCAGCAGCGCACCGGGTCATTCCTCCTTCGCTGAGCAGTACTTC. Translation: CASSAPGHSSFAEQYF.

The DNA of the CDR3 is TGTGCCACAACCCGGACTAGCGGGACCTACAATGAGCAGTTCTTC. Protein sequence: CATTRTSGTYNEQFF. The chain uses TRBV19 and TRBJ2-1, with 12 bases matching TRBD2. The V and J ends lost 10 bases and 2 bases, in that order; junction bases with no gene match: 6. CDR3 length: 15 residues. Per the germline V gene, CDR1 is LNHDA and CDR2 is SQIVND (reference sequence).

The chain's CDR3 is CASSLVGAEAFF. The CDR3 region has the DNA TGTGCCAGCAGCTTGGTTGGGGCAGAAGCTTTCTTT. The chain is built from TRBV7-9 and TRBJ1-1; possibly TRBD1 for D (5 bases). The CDR3 length is 12 residues. Looked up from germline, CDR1 is SEHNR and CDR2 is FQNEAQ (reference sequence). The V end lost 3 bases, the J end lost 8 bases, and 10 bases lay between the germline ends.

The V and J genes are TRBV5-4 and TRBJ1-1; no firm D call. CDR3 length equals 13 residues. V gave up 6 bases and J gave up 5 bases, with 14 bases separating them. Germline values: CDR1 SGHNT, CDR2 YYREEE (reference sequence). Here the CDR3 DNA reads TGTGCCAGCACCCCCGACGGGGTAACTGAAGCTTTCTTT. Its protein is CASTPDGVTEAFF.

CDR3 bases: TGTGCCAGCAGTTGGACAGGGGATGAGCAGTACTTC. Encoded protein: CASSWTGDEQYF. The J gene is TRBJ2-7, the V gene TRBV12-3 or TRBV12-4; TRBD1 matches at 9 bases. This CDR3 is 12 amino acids long. With 4 bases clipped from V and 7 bases from J, the junction kept 2 bases outside the gene matches.

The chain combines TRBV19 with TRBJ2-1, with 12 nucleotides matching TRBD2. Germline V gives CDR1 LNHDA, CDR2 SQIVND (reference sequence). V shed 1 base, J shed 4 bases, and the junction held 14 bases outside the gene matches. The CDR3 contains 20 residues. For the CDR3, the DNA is TGTGCCAGTAGTATAGTTGGGCTAGCGGGAGGGCAAGTTTCTTACAATGAGCAGTTCTTC. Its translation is CASSIVGLAGGQVSYNEQFF.

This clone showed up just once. The CDR3 loop is CASSLGDRNTIYF. CDR3 nucleotide sequence: TGTGCCAGCAGCTTAGGTGATCGGAACACCATATATTTT. The chain couples TRBV13 to TRBJ1-3; the D is unclear. The CDR3 spans 13 residues. The V end lost 0 bases, the J end lost 7 bases, and 7 bases lay between the germline ends. Germline CDR1 and CDR2: PRHDT and FYEKMQ (reference sequence).

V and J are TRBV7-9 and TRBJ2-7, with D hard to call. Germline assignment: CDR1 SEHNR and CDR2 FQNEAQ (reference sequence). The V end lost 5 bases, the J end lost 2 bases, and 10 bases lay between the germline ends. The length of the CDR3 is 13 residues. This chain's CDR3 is CASSPPMTYEQYF. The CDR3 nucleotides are TGTGCCAGCAGCCCCCCAATGACCTACGAGCAGTACTTC.

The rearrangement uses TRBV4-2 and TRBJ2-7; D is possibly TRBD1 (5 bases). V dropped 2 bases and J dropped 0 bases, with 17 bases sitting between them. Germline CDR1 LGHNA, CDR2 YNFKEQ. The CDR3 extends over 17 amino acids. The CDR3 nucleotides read TGTGCCAGCAGCCAACCCCTCCAGGGCTCGAGCTCCTACGAGCAGTACTTC. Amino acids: CASSQPLQGSSSYEQYF.

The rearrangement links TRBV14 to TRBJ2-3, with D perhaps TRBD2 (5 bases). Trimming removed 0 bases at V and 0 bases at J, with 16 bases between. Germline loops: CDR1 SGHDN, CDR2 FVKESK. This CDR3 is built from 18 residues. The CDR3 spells CASSQDLEARLSTDTQYF. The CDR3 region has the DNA TGTGCCAGCAGCCAAGATCTGGAGGCCAGGCTTAGCACAGATACGCAGTATTTT.

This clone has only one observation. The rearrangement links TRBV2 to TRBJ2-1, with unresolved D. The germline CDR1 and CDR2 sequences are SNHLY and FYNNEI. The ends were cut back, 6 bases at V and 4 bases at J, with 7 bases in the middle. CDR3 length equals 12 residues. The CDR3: CASRDRYNEQFF. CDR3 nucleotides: TGTGCCAGCAGGGACCGTTACAATGAGCAGTTCTTC. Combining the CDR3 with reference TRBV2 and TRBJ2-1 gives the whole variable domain EPEVTQTPSHQVTQMGQEVILRCVPISNHLYFYWYRQILGQKVEFLVSFYNNEISEKSEIFDDQFSVERPDGSNFTLKIRSTKLEDSAMYFCASRDRYNEQFFGPGTRLTVL.

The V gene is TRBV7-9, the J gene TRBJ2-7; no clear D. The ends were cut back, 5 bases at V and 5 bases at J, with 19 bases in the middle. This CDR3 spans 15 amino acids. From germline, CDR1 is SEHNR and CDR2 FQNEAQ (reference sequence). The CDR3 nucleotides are TGTGCCAGCAGCCCACCTAACCTTCGGGCCAACGAGCAGTACTTC. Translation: CASSPPNLRANEQYF.

CDR3 sequence (DNA): TGTGCCAGCAGCTACCGGGACAGGGGAACCTACGAGCAGTACTTC. Its translation: CASSYRDRGTYEQYF. The genes are TRBV3-1 (or the pseudogene TRBV3-2) and TRBJ2-7; TRBD1 matches at 10 bases. Germline loops: CDR1 LGHDT, CDR2 YNNKEL (reference sequence). V was clipped by 5 bases and J by 2 bases; unmatched bases: 6. The CDR3 length is 15 residues.

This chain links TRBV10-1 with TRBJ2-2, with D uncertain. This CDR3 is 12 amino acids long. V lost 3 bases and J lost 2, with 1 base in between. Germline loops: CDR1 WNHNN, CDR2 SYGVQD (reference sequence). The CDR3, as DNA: TGCGCCAGCAGTGAAAACACCGGGGAGCTGTTTTTT. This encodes CASSENTGELFF.

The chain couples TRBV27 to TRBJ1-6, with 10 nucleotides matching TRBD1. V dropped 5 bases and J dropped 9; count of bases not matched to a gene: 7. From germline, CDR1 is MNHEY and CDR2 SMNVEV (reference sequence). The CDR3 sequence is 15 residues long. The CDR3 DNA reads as TGTGCCAGCAGTGCAGGACAGGGGGAAGGTTCACCCCTCCACTTT. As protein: CASSAGQGEGSPLHF.

For the CDR3, the DNA is TGTGCCAGTAGCGACAGCTCCTGGAGCTCCTACAATGAGCAGTTCTTC. Amino acids: CASSDSSWSSYNEQFF. The chain couples TRBV19 to TRBJ2-1, with a possible D match to TRBD1 (5 bases). Germline CDR1 reads LNHDA; CDR2 reads SQIVND (reference sequence). This CDR3 region has 16 residues. V dropped 6 bases and J dropped 0 bases, with 15 bases sitting between them.

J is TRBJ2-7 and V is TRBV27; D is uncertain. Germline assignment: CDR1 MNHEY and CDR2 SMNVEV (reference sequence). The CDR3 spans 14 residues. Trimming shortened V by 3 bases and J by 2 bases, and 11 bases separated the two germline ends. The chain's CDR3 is CASSLGITAYEQYF. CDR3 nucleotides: TGTGCCAGCAGTTTGGGAATAACAGCCTACGAGCAGTACTTC.

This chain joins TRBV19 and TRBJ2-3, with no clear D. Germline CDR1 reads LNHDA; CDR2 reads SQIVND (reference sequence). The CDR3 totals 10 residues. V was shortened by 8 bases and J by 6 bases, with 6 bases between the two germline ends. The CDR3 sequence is CASSSDTQYF. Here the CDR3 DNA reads TGTGCCAGTTCCTCCGATACGCAGTATTTT.

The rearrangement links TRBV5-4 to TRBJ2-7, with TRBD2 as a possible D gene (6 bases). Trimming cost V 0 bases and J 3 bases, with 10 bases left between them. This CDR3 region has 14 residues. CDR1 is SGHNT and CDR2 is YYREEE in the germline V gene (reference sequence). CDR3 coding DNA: TGTGCCAGCAGCTTGGAGGGTAGCGGCTACGAGCAGTACTTC. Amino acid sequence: CASSLEGSGYEQYF. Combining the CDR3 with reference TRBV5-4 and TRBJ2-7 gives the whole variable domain ETGVTQSPTHLIKTRGQQVTLRCSSQSGHNTVSWYQQALGQGPQFIFQYYREEENGRGNFPPRFSGLQFPNYSSELNVNALELDDSALYLCASSLEGSGYEQYFGPGTRLTVT.

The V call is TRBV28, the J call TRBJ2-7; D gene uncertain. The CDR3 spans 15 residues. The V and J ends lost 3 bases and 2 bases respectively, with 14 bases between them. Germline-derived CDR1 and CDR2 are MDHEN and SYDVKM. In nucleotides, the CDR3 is TGTGCCAGCAGTTTCTCAACTATAGGACCCTACGAGCAGTACTTC. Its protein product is CASSFSTIGPYEQYF.

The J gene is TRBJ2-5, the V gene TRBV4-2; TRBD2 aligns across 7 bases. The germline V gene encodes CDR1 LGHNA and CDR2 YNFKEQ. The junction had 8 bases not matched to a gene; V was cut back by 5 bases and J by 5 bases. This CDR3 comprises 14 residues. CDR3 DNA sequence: TGTGCCAGCAGCACCCGGACTAGTTTGGAGACCCAGTACTTC. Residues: CASSTRTSLETQYF.

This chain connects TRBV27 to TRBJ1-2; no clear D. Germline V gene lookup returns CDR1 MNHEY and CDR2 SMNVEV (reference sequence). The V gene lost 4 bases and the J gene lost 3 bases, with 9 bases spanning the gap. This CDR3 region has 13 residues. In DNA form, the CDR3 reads TGTGCCAGCAGTTCCCACTTGGACTATGGCTACACCTTC. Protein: CASSSHLDYGYTF.